This TCR beta chain was identified during a study of T cells in Graves' hyperthyroidism and ophthalmopathy (dated by TCRdb to about 2019). About the investigation overall: A discovery cohort of around 98 patients, roughly 43 with Graves' ophthalmopathy and roughly 59 with stable Graves' hyperthyroidism, was used to find distinguishing TCR V-J signatures. Prospective prediction of ophthalmopathy was tested in an independent validation cohort of some 19 hyperthyroidism patients and 17 patients who later progressed to ophthalmopathy. The roughly 90 discovery patients were divided at random into training and test sets in a 7:3 ratio. In addition, the study compared T-cell repertoires in thyroid tissue and in blood from several Graves' hyperthyroidism patients. After blood sampling, hyperthyroidism patients were treated with methimazole at a starting dose of 30 mg daily, and ophthalmopathy patients were treated with high-dose intravenous methylprednisolone. The paper describes TCR Vbeta CDR3 sequencing of roughly 130 peripheral blood samples, made up of 40 to 45 ophthalmopathy patients, roughly 72 hyperthyroidism patients and some 17 progressor patients.

Graves' hyperthyroidism was defined as stable when no progression to ophthalmopathy occurred over 18 months of follow-up. Hyperthyroidism patients were newly diagnosed, had a disease duration of under 2 months, and were aged 18 to 65 years. Exclusion was applied to patients with uncontrolled infections, other autoimmune diseases, pregnancy or lactation. Diagnoses were based on clinical symptoms, serum thyroxine and TRAb, thyroid ultrasound and orbital computed tomography. Trizol reagent was used to extract total RNA, and RNA quality was then checked on an Agilent 2100 Bioanalyzer. This clonotype was observed many times. There is no known antigen for this receptor. No base quality information exists; no much larger clone differs at one position. Study-wide findings and limitations: Most expanded thyroid clonotypes (frequency above 0.001) were also detected in blood, a finding suggesting that blood repertoires may reflect thyroid immune responses. No statistical method was used to set the sample size in advance, and investigators knew the group allocation. Ophthalmopathy was separated from stable hyperthyroidism by a 13 V-J signature model, with 85% to 90% sensitivity and around 81% specificity obtained in cross-validation and 80%/75% obtained in testing. In validation, progression to ophthalmopathy was predicted by the model with roughly 69% sensitivity and roughly 72% specificity, a median of around 6.5 months before onset.

Amplification of TCR beta CDR3 regions was carried out from RNA transcripts. For the first round of RT-PCR on the TCR CDR3, the HTBI primer set was used together with the Qiagen OneStep RT-PCR kit. Libraries were constructed in a second round of multiplex PCR, after which size selection and purification were carried out. Sequencing of the libraries was done on an Illumina HiSeq2000 using paired-end 100 bp reads. The paper's processing steps were these. SOAPnuke was used to process the raw data, throwing out any read that contained adapters or uncalled bases, had a mean Phred below 15, or lacked an exact constant-primer or identifier match. COPE v1.2.5 was used to merge the high-quality paired reads, and each unique nucleotide sequence was defined as a clonotype. Clonotypes were aligned to IMGT TRBV, TRBD and TRBJ reference segments using MiTCR v1.1. Only V-J combinations with frequency above 0.0001, covering 99% to 99.2% of repertoires, were analysed. The TCS score was defined as the ratio of F50 (clonal expansion) to E x V (chaos), calculated using BLOSUM62-based TCRdist between CDR3 peptides within each V-J. Welch's t-statistics and random forest reduced 514 V-J features to 13, which were used in a naive Bayes classifier (R e1071). The Morisita-Horn index was used to measure how similar the thyroid and blood repertoires were. TCRdb handled the public reads itself, with Q25 trimming in fastp and clone calling in MiXCR, and kept productive beta chains. Identical CDR3 protein sequences are pooled into one entry, listed with their most common genes and DNA. TCRdb, not the original authors, processed these V and J calls. In all, the sample holds 45,000 to 50,000 distinct CDR3 sequences, and 49% of those were seen once. The ten top clones hold 32% of the sample.

V loses 2 bases, J loses 7 bases, and the germline ends lie 11 bases apart. According to the germline V gene, CDR1 reads SGHTA and CDR2 reads FQGTGA. There are 13 amino acids in the CDR3, from cysteine to phenylalanine inclusive. Only the CDR3 DNA is retained, 39 bases long and in frame from the first base. Material for sequencing was peripheral blood or thyroid tissue (not recorded which). This TCR came from a woman aged 45-60 years with Graves' hyperthyroidism. The sequence is built from TRBV7-3 and TRBJ2-5, with a weak D call of TRBD2 (5 bases match). In nucleotides, the sequence is TGTGCCAGCAGCTTACTTCGAGAGGGGACCCAGTACTTC. This codes for CASSLLREGTQYF.